The entry below gives a single TCR beta chain sequence along with its context. Its target is unknown. The data are from a study of Ad26.COV2.S vaccination and SARS-CoV-2 variants. Overall study findings and caveats: Breadth, reportedly substantial, characterized the spike-specific CD8+ and CD4+ T cell responses after vaccination. Possibly, TCR breadth and depth analyses underestimated total T cell responses.

Treatment indicated: some 20 received Ad26.COV2.S at low or high dose, single or two shots; 5 received placebo; per-sample allocation not given. Collection of the samples took place on day 63 after the first injection of vaccine or placebo. At a Boston site, the person donating was an adult of 18-55 years. There are 15 residues in the CDR3. V lost 3 bases, J lost 12 bases, and 9 bases stayed unmatched. Germline V gene data show CDR1 as SGHRS and CDR2 as YFSETQ. TCRdb's table, derived via immunoSEQ multiplex PCR, lists solely in-frame clones and lacks some. The sample records some 320,000 clones, around 81% being singletons.

This sequence was found in a person between 18 and 59 years old who received the Ad26.COV2.S COVID-19 vaccine or a placebo. The V and J genes are TRBV5-1 and TRBJ2-1, with 13 nucleotides matching TRBD2. Sequencing used peripheral blood, obtained in a trial of Ad26.COV2.S vaccine versus placebo. CDR3 residues: CASSSGLAGPLGQFF. In DNA, the CDR3 is TGCGCCAGCAGCTCGGGACTAGCGGGGCCACTTGGGCAGTTCTTC.